This is a list of T cell receptor beta chains from one sample in a study of blood T cell repertoires in COVID-19. The method was immunoSEQ multiplex PCR; TCRdb's version includes in-frame clones alone and lacks a portion of them. This table holds about 190,000 clones, 60% to 80% found once. The sample was peripheral blood. These receptors were obtained from a man aged 55-75 years with active or convalescent COVID-19. The CDR3 runs from the conserved cysteine through the conserved F or W. D genes are given only for firm matches. Clone size is stated in some rows and not others, as once, few, many or a class when expanded.

size: .
J: TRBJ1-1
D: .
V: TRBV4-2
CDR3: CASSHLTGGTEAFF
DNA: TGTGCCAGCAGCCACTTGACAGGAGGAACTGAAGCTTTCTTT

size: few
J: TRBJ1-5
D: .
V: TRBV6-6
CDR3: CASSKDSGGNQPQHF
DNA: TGTGCCAGCAGTAAGGACTCGGGGGGCAATCAGCCCCAGCATTTT

size: medium-sized
J: TRBJ2-7
D: TRBD2
V: TRBV19
CDR3: CASSRGLVGTSDSYEQYF
DNA: TGTGCCAGTAGTAGGGGTCTGGTAGGGACTAGCGACTCCTACGAGCAGTACTTC

size: .
J: TRBJ2-5
D: .
V: TRBV10-3
CDR3: CAISESWGLGQETQYF
DNA: TGTGCCATCAGTGAGTCCTGGGGCCTTGGCCAAGAGACCCAGTACTTC

size: once
J: TRBJ2-7
D: TRBD1
V: TRBV5-4
CDR3: CASSLPTGSYEQYF
DNA: TGTGCCAGCAGCTTACCGACAGGGTCCTACGAGCAGTACTTC

size: once
J: TRBJ1-5
D: .
V: TRBV30
CDR3: CAWSDTPDQPQHF
DNA: TGTGCCTGGAGTGACACCCCCGATCAGCCCCAGCATTTT

size: .
J: TRBJ2-7
D: .
V: TRBV18
CDR3: CASSPGRDEQYF
DNA: TGTGCCAGCTCACCAGGACGGGATGAGCAGTACTTC

size: .
J: TRBJ2-7
D: .
V: TRBV29-1
CDR3: CSAYSYLSYEQYF
DNA: TGCAGCGCCTACTCCTACCTCTCCTACGAGCAGTACTTC

size: .
J: TRBJ2-3
D: TRBD1
V: TRBV30
CDR3: CASDRGTDTQYF
DNA: TGTGCCTCCGACAGGGGGACAGATACGCAGTATTTT

size: .
J: TRBJ1-4
D: .
V: TRBV5-1
CDR3: CASSSGNVNEKLFF
DNA: TGCGCCAGCAGCTCGGGAAACGTAAATGAAAAACTGTTTTTT

size: .
J: TRBJ2-1
D: TRBD2
V: TRBV3-1/TRBV3-2
CDR3: CASSTGTSGREQFF
DNA: TGTGCCAGCAGCACCGGGACTAGCGGGAGAGAGCAGTTCTTC

size: .
J: TRBJ1-2
D: .
V: TRBV29-1
CDR3: CSVDPDGGYTF
DNA: TGCAGCGTTGATCCAGACGGGGGCTACACCTTC

size: .
J: TRBJ2-3
D: .
V: TRBV4-1
CDR3: CASSLPGDTFTDTQYF
DNA: TGCGCCAGCAGCCTCCCCGGTGACACTTTCACAGATACGCAGTATTTT

size: .
J: TRBJ1-2
D: .
V: TRBV6-5
CDR3: CASSSDRFYGYTF
DNA: TGTGCCAGCAGTTCGGACAGATTCTATGGCTACACCTTC

size: .
J: TRBJ2-7
D: TRBD2
V: TRBV28
CDR3: CASSGTSGSYEQYF
DNA: TGTGCCAGCAGCGGGACTAGCGGGAGCTACGAGCAGTACTTC

size: few
J: TRBJ2-6
D: .
V: TRBV19
CDR3: CASSIEQGFSGANVLTF
DNA: TGTGCCAGTAGTATAGAACAGGGATTCTCTGGGGCCAACGTCCTGACTTTC

size: .
J: TRBJ1-1
D: .
V: TRBV6-1
CDR3: CASSESRVDTEAFF
DNA: TGTGCCAGCAGTGAATCCAGGGTTGACACTGAAGCTTTCTTT

size: .
J: TRBJ2-5
D: TRBD1
V: TRBV5-4
CDR3: CASSTGQGVGAQYF
DNA: TGTGCCAGCAGCACAGGACAGGGGGTGGGGGCCCAGTACTTC

size: .
J: TRBJ1-5
D: TRBD1
V: TRBV19
CDR3: CASSSTGGNQPQHF
DNA: TGTGCCAGTAGCTCTACAGGGGGCAATCAGCCCCAGCATTTT

size: .
J: TRBJ1-1
D: TRBD1
V: TRBV15
CDR3: CATSRGRGRGTEAFF
DNA: TGTGCCACCAGCAGAGGGAGGGGGCGCGGTACTGAAGCTTTCTTT